The rows below give T cell receptor beta chains drawn from one sample of a study of blood T cells in healthy people across ages. Each CDR3 protein is one row after TCRdb ran MiXCR on the 5' RACE reads. The data show about 1 million distinct CDR3 sequences, with over 35% seen just once and approximately 17% held by the top ten. The sample consisted of blood. These receptors all come from a woman in her sixties in good health. Both conserved end residues are part of each CDR3. A D gene is named only where the DNA matches it firmly. Only some rows state a clone size, as once, few, many or a class for expanded clones.

14,TRBJ2-6,TRBV27,-,-,CASSLASGANVQTF,TGTGCCAGCAGCCTCGCGAGTGGGGCCAACGTCCAGACTTTC
14,TRBJ1-2,TRBV20-1,few,-,CSARLMDRGYGYTF,TGCAGTGCTAGATTAATGGATCGAGGCTATGGCTACACCTTC
16,TRBJ2-5,TRBV7-2,-,-,CASSLLPEEIWETQYF,TGTGCCAGCAGCTTGCTACCTGAGGAGATCTGGGAGACCCAGTACTTC
15,TRBJ2-7,TRBV4-1,-,TRBD2,CASSHILAGLYEQYF,TGCGCCAGCAGCCACATCCTAGCGGGGCTCTACGAGCAGTACTTC
15,TRBJ1-2,TRBV7-2,-,TRBD1,CASSLDPGGISGYTF,TGTGCCAGCAGCTTGGACCCAGGGGGGATTAGTGGCTACACCTTC
14,TRBJ2-5,TRBV3-1,many,-,CASSQVGKFETQYF,TGTGCCAGCAGCCAAGTCGGAAAATTTGAGACCCAGTACTTC
15,TRBJ1-6,TRBV6-1,few,-,CASSGETTGSSPLHF,TGTGCCAGCAGTGGGGAAACAACAGGGTCTTCACCCCTCCACTTT
16,TRBJ2-7,TRBV20-1,few,-,CSASTQLNLIAYEQYF,TGCAGTGCGTCGACCCAACTAAACCTTATAGCCTACGAGCAGTACTTC
12,TRBJ2-1,TRBV10-3,-,-,CANSPSNNEQFF,TGTGCCAACAGCCCATCTAACAATGAGCAGTTCTTC
14,TRBJ2-7,TRBV5-8,-,-,CASSSGDESYEQYF,TGTGCCAGCAGCTCCGGGGATGAATCCTACGAGCAGTACTTC
15,TRBJ2-7,TRBV25-1,few,-,CASSEFPGLPYEQYF,TGTGCCAGCAGTGAATTCCCCGGATTACCCTACGAGCAGTACTTC
14,TRBJ1-2,TRBV6-1,-,-,CASSEDPRSYGYTF,TGTGCCAGCAGTGAAGATCCCCGGAGCTATGGCTACACCTTC
21,TRBJ2-4,TRBV11-1,-,TRBD2,CASSLYPLGLAGGIAKNIQYF,TGTGCCAGCAGCTTATACCCTTTAGGACTAGCGGGTGGAATAGCCAAAAACATTCAGTACTTC
14,TRBJ1-4,TRBV6-1,-,-,CASSAPVGGEKLFF,TGTGCCAGCAGTGCTCCGGTTGGTGGAGAAAAACTGTTTTTT
12,TRBJ1-2,TRBV6-5,-,-,CASGRDRLGCTF,TGTGCCAGCGGCCGGGACCGTTTAGGCTGCACCTTC
14,TRBJ2-3,TRBV14,-,-,CASIRPAGTDTQYF,TGTGCCAGCATAAGGCCGGCGGGCACAGATACGCAGTATTTT
15,TRBJ2-7,TRBV11-2,-,TRBD1,CASKLGQGPIYEQYF,TGTGCCAGCAAACTAGGACAGGGGCCCATCTACGAGCAGTACTTC
12,TRBJ2-1,TRBV28,few,-,CASRTSSDEQFF,TGTGCCAGCAGAACCTCTAGCGATGAGCAGTTCTTC